These T cell receptor beta chains were read from a single sample in a study of blood T cell repertoires in COVID-19. Generated by immunoSEQ multiplex PCR, the TCRdb table keeps only in-frame clones and is missing some. The data contain roughly 380,000 clones, roughly 89% of them singletons. The sample comprised peripheral blood. The receptors derive from a woman aged 55-70 years with COVID-19, enrolled during active disease. The CDR3 runs from the conserved cysteine through the conserved F or W. A D gene is named only where the DNA matches it firmly. Clone size, where shown, is once, few, many, or a class for clones that have expanded.

TRBD2,TRBJ2-5,15,TRBV7-7,NA,CASSQGRLAGQTQYF,TGTGCTAGCAGCCAGGGTCGCTTAGCGGGGCAGACCCAGTACTTC
TRBD1,TRBJ2-7,14,TRBV18,NA,CASSPGTGIYEQYF,TGTGCCAGCTCACCCGGGACAGGGATCTACGAGCAGTACTTC
NA,TRBJ2-1,15,TRBV18,NA,CASSPEVGSYNEQFF,TGTGCCAGCTCACCAGAGGTGGGCTCCTACAATGAGCAGTTCTTC
NA,TRBJ1-1,13,TRBV30,NA,CAWRTSGRTEAFF,TGTGCCTGGAGGACGAGCGGGAGGACTGAAGCTTTCTTT
TRBD1,TRBJ1-2,16,TRBV19,NA,CASSFNRGRGNYGYTF,TGTGCCAGTAGCTTCAACAGGGGTCGAGGCAACTATGGCTACACCTTC
NA,TRBJ1-1,15,TRBV6-6,NA,CASRPSTGRNTEAFF,TGTGCCAGCAGACCCTCCACGGGAAGGAACACTGAAGCTTTCTTT
NA,TRBJ1-2,16,TRBV3-1/TRBV3-2,NA,CASSPPRWEENYGYTF,TGTGCCAGCAGCCCCCCCCGTTGGGAGGAGAACTATGGCTACACCTTC
NA,TRBJ1-5,15,TRBV19,NA,CASSIGVNSNQPQHF,TGTGCCAGTAGTATTGGAGTAAATAGCAATCAGCCCCAGCATTTT
NA,TRBJ1-2,13,TRBV12-3/TRBV12-4,NA,CASSFPLSGGYTF,TGTGCCAGCAGTTTCCCACTCTCGGGGGGCTACACCTTC
TRBD2,TRBJ2-5,15,TRBV28,NA,CASSFGGGARETQYF,TGTGCCAGCAGTTTCGGCGGGGGGGCCCGGGAGACCCAGTACTTC
NA,TRBJ2-1,15,TRBV24-1,NA,CATSDSGAAYNEQFF,TGTGCCACCAGTGATTCAGGGGCGGCCTACAATGAGCAGTTCTTC
TRBD1,TRBJ1-5,15,TRBV6-5,once,CASRPGQGAWQPQHF,TGTGCCAGCAGACCGGGACAGGGGGCTTGGCAGCCCCAGCATTTT
NA,TRBJ2-3,14,TRBV4-2,NA,CASSQVGAGDTQYF,TGTGCCAGCAGCCAAGTCGGTGCAGGGGATACGCAGTATTTT
TRBD1,TRBJ1-2,17,TRBV10-2,once,CASSEPPGDRGSYGYTF,TGCGCCAGCAGTGAGCCCCCCGGGGACAGGGGTAGCTATGGCTACACCTTC
NA,TRBJ2-3,15,TRBV7-8,NA,CASRPTRFVTDTQYF,TGTGCCAGCAGACCAACTAGGTTCGTCACAGATACGCAGTATTTT
TRBD1,TRBJ1-1,14,TRBV2,NA,CASSVNRGGTEAFF,TGTGCCAGCAGTGTTAACAGGGGAGGCACTGAAGCTTTCTTT
NA,TRBJ1-5,14,TRBV6-5,NA,CASAERYSNQPQHF,TGTGCCAGCGCCGAGAGGTATAGCAATCAGCCCCAGCATTTT
NA,TRBJ1-4,17,TRBV24-1,NA,CATARGTQDPTNEKLFF,TGTGCCACCGCCCGAGGGACACAAGATCCAACTAATGAAAAACTGTTTTTT
NA,TRBJ1-3,15,TRBV5-6,NA,CASSLTGYSGNTIYF,TGTGCCAGCAGCTTAACAGGTTACTCTGGAAACACCATATATTTT
NA,TRBJ2-3,16,TRBV6-1,NA,CASSEGKGPSTDTQYF,TGTGCCAGCAGTGAAGGGAAGGGGCCTAGCACAGATACGCAGTATTTT
NA,TRBJ1-1,15,TRBV7-8,NA,CASSPQRPPETEAFF,TGTGCCAGCAGCCCCCAGAGGCCCCCGGAGACTGAAGCTTTCTTT
NA,TRBJ1-3,13,TRBV30,NA,CAWSIRSGDTIYF,TGTGCCTGGAGCATAAGGAGCGGCGACACCATATATTTT
NA,TRBJ1-1,11,TRBV19,NA,CASSIESEAFF,TGTGCCAGTAGTATTGAGTCGGAAGCTTTCTTT
TRBD1,TRBJ1-6,16,TRBV7-8,NA,CASSLGQGYRNSPLHF,TGTGCCAGCAGCTTGGGACAGGGATATCGCAATTCACCCCTCCACTTT
NA,TRBJ1-1,13,TRBV15,NA,CATSSLPNTEAFF,TGTGCCACCAGCTCTCTCCCGAACACTGAAGCTTTCTTT
TRBD1,TRBJ1-1,15,TRBV7-9,once,CASRFDRGGGTEAFF,TGTGCCAGCAGATTTGACAGGGGCGGTGGCACTGAAGCTTTCTTT
TRBD1,TRBJ1-3,14,TRBV9,NA,CASSVDRAGNTIYF,TGTGCCAGCAGCGTGGACAGGGCGGGAAACACCATATATTTT
NA,TRBJ2-5,13,TRBV5-4,NA,CASSQGYQETQYF,TGTGCCAGCAGTCAGGGTTACCAAGAGACCCAGTACTTC
NA,TRBJ1-2,14,TRBV15,NA,CATSREGPGYGYTF,TGTGCCACCAGCAGAGAGGGGCCGGGCTATGGCTACACCTTC
NA,TRBJ1-2,16,TRBV28,NA,CASTIRSYRANGGYTF,TGTGCCAGCACCATTCGTAGCTACAGGGCGAATGGTGGCTACACCTTC
TRBD1,TRBJ2-1,17,TRBV10-3,NA,CAISEGQGHASGNEQFF,TGTGCCATCAGTGAAGGACAGGGGCACGCTTCGGGAAATGAGCAGTTCTTC
NA,TRBJ2-5,10,TRBV6-5,few,CASTKETQYF,TGTGCCAGCACAAAAGAGACCCAGTACTTC
TRBD1,TRBJ1-5,15,TRBV18,NA,CASSPEGQLNQPQHF,TGTGCCAGCTCACCAGAGGGACAGCTCAATCAGCCCCAGCATTTT
NA,TRBJ1-5,13,TRBV2,once,CASIGGSNQPQHF,TGTGCCAGCATCGGCGGCAGCAATCAGCCCCAGCATTTT
TRBD2,TRBJ2-7,17,TRBV5-5,once,CASSLGLAGGRPYEQYF,TGTGCCAGCAGCTTGGGTCTAGCGGGGGGACGTCCCTACGAGCAGTACTTC
TRBD1,TRBJ2-7,14,TRBV13,NA,CASRWGQNSYEQYF,TGTGCCAGCAGATGGGGACAGAACTCCTACGAGCAGTACTTC
NA,TRBJ1-1,13,TRBV12-3/TRBV12-4,NA,CASSLRGLAVAFF,TGTGCCAGCAGTTTACGAGGCCTCGCGGTAGCTTTCTTT
NA,TRBJ1-2,13,TRBV28,NA,CASSLSRDYGYTF,TGTGCCAGCAGTTTAAGTCGCGACTATGGCTACACCTTC
TRBD1,TRBJ1-1,14,TRBV4-1,NA,CASSQTDRAAEAFF,TGCGCCAGCAGCCAAACTGACAGGGCGGCTGAAGCTTTCTTT
NA,TRBJ1-3,15,TRBV5-1,NA,CASSANRGSGNTIYF,TGCGCCAGCAGCGCCAACCGGGGGTCTGGAAACACCATATATTTT
NA,TRBJ1-2,16,TRBV10-3,NA,CAISDPQGGSHYGYTF,TGTGCCATCAGTGACCCGCAGGGCGGAAGTCACTATGGCTACACCTTC
TRBD2,TRBJ2-3,16,TRBV7-2,NA,CASSLQRGGRADTQYF,TGTGCCAGCAGCTTACAGCGGGGGGGCCGCGCAGATACGCAGTATTTT
NA,TRBJ2-5,13,TRBV3-1/TRBV3-2,NA,CASSQGLWETQYF,TGTGCCAGCAGCCAAGGCCTATGGGAGACCCAGTACTTC
NA,TRBJ1-5,14,TRBV7-2,once,CASSPGQRNQPQHF,TGTGCCAGCAGCCCCGGACAGCGCAATCAGCCCCAGCATTTT